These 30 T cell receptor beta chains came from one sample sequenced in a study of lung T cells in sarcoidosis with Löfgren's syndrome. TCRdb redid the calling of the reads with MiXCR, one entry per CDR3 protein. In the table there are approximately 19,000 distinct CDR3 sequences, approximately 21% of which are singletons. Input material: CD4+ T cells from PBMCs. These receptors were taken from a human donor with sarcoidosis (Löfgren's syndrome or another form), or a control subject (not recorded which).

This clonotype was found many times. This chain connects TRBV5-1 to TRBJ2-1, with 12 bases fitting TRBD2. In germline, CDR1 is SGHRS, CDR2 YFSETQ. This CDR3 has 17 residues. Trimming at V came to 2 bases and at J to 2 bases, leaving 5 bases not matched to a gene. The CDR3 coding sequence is TGCGCCAGCAGCTTTGATCGACTAGCGGGAGCCTACAATGAGCAGTTCTTC. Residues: CASSFDRLAGAYNEQFF.

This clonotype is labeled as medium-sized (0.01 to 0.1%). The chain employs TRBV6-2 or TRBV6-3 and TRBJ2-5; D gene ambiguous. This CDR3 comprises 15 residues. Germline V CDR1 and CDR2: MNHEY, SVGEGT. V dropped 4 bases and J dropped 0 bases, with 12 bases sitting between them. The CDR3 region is CASSSRWVNQETQYF. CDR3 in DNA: TGTGCCAGCAGTTCCCGGTGGGTTAACCAAGAGACCCAGTACTTC.

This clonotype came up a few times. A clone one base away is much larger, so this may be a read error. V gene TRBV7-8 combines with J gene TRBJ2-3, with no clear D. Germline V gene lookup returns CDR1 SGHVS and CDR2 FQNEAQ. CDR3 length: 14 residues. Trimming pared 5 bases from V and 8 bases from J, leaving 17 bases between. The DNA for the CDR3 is TGTGCCAGCAGCCCCCTGAGAGGAGCAGGTACGCAGTATTTT. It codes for CASSPLRGAGTQYF. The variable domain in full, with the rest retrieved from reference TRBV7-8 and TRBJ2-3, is GAGVSQSPRYKVAKRGQDVALRCDPISGHVSLFWYQQALGQGPEFLTYFQNEAQLDKSGLPSDRFFAERPEGSVSTLKIQRTQQEDSAVYLCASSPLRGAGTQYFGPGTRLTVL.

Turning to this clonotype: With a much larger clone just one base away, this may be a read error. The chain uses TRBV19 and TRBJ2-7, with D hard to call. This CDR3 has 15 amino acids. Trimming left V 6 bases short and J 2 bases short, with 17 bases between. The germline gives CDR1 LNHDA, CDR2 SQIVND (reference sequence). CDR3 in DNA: TGTGCCAGTAGCCGGATGGTGAAGGACGCCTACGAGCAGTACTTC. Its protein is CASSRMVKDAYEQYF.

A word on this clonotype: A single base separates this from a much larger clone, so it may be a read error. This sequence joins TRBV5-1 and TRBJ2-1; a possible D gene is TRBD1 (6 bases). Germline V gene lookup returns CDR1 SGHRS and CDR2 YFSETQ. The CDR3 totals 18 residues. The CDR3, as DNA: TGCGCCGGCAGCTCAGAATGGGGCGGACAGATTCGCCAAAATGAGCAGTTCTTC. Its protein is CAGSSEWGGQIRQNEQFF. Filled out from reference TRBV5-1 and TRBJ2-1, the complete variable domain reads KAGVTQTPRYLIKTRGQQVTLSCSPISGHRSVSWYQQTPGQGLQFLFEYFSETQRNKGNFPGRFSGRQFSNSRSEMNVSTLELGDSALYLCAGSSEWGGQIRQNEQFFGPGTRLTVL.

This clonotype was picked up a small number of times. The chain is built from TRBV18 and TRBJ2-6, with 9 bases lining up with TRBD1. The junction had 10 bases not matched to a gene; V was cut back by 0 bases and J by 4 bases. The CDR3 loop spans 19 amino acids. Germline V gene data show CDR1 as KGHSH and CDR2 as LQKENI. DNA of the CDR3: TGTGCCAGCTCACCACCGTTAGTACAGGGGGCATCGGGGGCCAACGTCCTGACTTTC. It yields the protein CASSPPLVQGASGANVLTF.

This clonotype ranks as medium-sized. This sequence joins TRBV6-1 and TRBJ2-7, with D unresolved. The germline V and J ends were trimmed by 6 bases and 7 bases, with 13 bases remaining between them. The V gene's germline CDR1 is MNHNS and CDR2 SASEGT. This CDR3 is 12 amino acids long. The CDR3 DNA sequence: TGTGCCAGCAGAAATCGCCTAGGGGAGCAGTACTTC. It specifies CASRNRLGEQYF.

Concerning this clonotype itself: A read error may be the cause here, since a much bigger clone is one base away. The CDR3 nucleotides are TGTGCCAGCAGATCGAACTGCGAGCAGTACTTC. This gives the protein CASRSNCEQYF. The rearrangement joins TRBV28 to TRBJ2-7, with D unclear. The germline V and J ends were trimmed by 6 bases and 6 bases, with 9 bases remaining between them. Germline V CDR1 and CDR2: MDHEN, SYDVKM. This CDR3 is 11 amino acids long.

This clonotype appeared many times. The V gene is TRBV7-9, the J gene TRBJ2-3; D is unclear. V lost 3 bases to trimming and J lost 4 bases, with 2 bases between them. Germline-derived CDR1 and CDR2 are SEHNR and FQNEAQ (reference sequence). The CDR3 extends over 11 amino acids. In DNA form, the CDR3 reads TGTGCCAGCAGCTTCCCAGATACGCAGTATTTT. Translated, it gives CASSFPDTQYF.

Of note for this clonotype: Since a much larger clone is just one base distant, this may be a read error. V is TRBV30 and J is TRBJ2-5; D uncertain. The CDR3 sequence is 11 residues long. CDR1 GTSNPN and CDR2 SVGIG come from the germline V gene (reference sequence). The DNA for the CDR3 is TGTGGCTGGAGTGTAGAGGTGACCCAGTACTTC. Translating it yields CGWSVEVTQYF.

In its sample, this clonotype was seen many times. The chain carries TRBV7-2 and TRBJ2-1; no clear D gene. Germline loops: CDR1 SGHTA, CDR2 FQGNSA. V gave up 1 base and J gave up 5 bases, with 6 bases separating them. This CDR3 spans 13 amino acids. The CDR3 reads CASSLGMNNEQFF. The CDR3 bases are TGTGCCAGCAGCTTAGGCATGAACAATGAGCAGTTCTTC. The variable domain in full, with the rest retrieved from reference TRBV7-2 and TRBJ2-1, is GAGVSQSPSNKVTEKGKDVELRCDPISGHTALYWYRQSLGQGLEFLIYFQGNSAPDKSGLPSDRFSAERTGGSVSTLTIQRTQQEDSAVYLCASSLGMNNEQFFGPGTRLTVL.

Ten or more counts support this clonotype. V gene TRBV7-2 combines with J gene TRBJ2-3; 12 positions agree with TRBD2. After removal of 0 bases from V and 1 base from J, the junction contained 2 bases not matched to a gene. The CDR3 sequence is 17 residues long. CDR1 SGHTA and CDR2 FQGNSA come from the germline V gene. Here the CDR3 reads CASSLAASGGGTDTQYF. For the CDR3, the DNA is TGTGCCAGCAGCTTAGCCGCTAGCGGGGGGGGCACAGATACGCAGTATTTT.

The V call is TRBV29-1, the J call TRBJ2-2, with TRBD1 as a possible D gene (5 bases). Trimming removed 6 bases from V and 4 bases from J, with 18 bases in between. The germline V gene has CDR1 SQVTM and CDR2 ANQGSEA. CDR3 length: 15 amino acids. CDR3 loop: CSVELRASGTGELFF. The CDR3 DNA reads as TGCAGCGTGGAACTCAGGGCGTCGGGCACCGGGGAGCTGTTTTTT.

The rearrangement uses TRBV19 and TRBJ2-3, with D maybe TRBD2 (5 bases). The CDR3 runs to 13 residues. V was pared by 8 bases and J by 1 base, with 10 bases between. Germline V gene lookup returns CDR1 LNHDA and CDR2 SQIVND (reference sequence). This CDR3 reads CASGSAGTDTQYF. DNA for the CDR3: TGTGCCAGTGGTAGCGCCGGCACAGATACGCAGTATTTT.

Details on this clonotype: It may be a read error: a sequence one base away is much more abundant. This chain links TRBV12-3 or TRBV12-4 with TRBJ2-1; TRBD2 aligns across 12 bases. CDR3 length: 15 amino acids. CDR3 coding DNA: TGTGCCAGCAGTTACGGACTAGCGGGAAGGGATGAGCAGTCCTTC. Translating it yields CASSYGLAGRDEQSF.

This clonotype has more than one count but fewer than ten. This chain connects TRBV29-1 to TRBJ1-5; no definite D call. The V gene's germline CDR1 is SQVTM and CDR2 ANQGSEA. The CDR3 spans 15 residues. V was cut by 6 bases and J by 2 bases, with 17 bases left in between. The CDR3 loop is CSVADGVLGNQPQHF. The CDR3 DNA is TGCAGCGTCGCGGATGGGGTCTTAGGCAATCAGCCCCAGCATTTT.

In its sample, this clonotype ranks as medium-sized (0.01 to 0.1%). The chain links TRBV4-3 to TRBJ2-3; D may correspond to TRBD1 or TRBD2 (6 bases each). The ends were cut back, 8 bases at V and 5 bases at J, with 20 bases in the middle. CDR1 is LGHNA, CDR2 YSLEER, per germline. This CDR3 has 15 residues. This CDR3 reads CASAPNPGGRDTQYF. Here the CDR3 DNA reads TGCGCCAGCGCACCAAATCCCGGGGGCAGAGATACGCAGTATTTT.

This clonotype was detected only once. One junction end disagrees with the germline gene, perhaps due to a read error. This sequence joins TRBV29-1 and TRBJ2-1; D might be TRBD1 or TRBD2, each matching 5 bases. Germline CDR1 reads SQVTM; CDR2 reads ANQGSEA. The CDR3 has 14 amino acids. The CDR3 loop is CSVEGGRGYNEQSF. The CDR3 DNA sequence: TGCAGCGTTGAAGGCGGACGGGGCTACAATGAGCAGTCCTTC.

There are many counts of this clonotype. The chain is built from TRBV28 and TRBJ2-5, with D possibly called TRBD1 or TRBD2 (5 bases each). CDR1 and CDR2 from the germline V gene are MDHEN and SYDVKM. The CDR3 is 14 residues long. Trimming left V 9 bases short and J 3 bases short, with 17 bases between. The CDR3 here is CARSGRRAKETQYF. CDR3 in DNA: TGTGCCAGATCGGGACGTCGTGCGAAAGAGACCCAGTACTTC. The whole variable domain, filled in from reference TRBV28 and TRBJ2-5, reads DVKVTQSSRYLVKRTGEKVFLECVQDMDHENMFWYRQDPGLGLRLIYFSYDVKMKEKGDIPEGYSVSREKKERFSLILESASTNQTSMYLCARSGRRAKETQYFGPGTRLLVL.

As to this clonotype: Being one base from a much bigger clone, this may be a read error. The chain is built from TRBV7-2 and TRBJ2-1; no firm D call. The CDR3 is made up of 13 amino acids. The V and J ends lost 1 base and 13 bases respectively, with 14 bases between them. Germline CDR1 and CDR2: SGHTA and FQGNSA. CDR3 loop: CASSLGADLPQFF. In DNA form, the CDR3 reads TGTGCCAGCAGCTTAGGGGCGGACCTACCACAGTTCTTC.

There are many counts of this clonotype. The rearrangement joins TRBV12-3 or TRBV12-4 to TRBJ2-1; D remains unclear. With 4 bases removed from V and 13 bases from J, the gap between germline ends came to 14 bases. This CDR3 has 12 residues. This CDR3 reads CASSSLPSNQFF. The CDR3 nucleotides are TGTGCCAGCAGTTCCCTCCCCTCCAATCAGTTCTTC.

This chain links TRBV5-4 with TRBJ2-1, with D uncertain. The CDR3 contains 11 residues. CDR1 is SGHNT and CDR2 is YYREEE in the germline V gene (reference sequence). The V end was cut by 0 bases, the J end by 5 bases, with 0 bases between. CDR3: CASSLDNEQFF. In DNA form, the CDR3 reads TGTGCCAGCAGCTTGGACAATGAGCAGTTCTTC.

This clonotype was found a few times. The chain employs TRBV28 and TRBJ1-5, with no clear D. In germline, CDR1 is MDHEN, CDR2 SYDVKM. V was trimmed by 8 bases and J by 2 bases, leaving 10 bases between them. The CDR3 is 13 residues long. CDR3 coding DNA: TGTGCCAGCCATAGTCACGGCAATCAGCCCCAGCATTTT. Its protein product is CASHSHGNQPQHF.

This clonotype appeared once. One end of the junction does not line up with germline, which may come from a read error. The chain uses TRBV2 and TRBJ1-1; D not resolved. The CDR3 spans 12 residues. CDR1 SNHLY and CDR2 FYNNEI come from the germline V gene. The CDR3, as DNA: TGTGCCAGCAGTGACCGAAGCACTGAGGCTTTCTTT. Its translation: CASSDRSTEAFF.

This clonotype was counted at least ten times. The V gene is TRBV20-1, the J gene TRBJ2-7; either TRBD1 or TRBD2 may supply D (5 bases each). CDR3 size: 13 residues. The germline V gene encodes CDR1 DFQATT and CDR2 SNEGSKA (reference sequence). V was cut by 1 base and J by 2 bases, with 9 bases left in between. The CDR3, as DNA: TGCAGTGCTAGAGGGGACGTCCCCTACGAGCAGTACTTC. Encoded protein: CSARGDVPYEQYF.

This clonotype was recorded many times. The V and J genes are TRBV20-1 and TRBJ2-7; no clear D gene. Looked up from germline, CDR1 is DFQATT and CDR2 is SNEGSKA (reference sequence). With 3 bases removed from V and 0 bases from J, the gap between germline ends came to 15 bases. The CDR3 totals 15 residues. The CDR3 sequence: CSASPGFLNSYEQYF. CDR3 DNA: TGCAGTGCTAGCCCAGGCTTCCTCAACTCCTACGAGCAGTACTTC.

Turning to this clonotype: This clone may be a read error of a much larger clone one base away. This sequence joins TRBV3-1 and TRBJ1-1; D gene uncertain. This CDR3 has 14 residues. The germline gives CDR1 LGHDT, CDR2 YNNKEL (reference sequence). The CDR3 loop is CASSHESLNTEAFF. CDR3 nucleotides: TGTGCCAGCAGCCACGAGTCCTTGAATACTGAAGCTTTCTTT.

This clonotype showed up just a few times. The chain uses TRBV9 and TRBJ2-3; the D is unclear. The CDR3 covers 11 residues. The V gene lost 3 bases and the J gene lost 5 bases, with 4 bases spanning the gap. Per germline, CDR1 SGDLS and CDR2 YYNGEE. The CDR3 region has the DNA TGTGCCAGCAGCGCCCTAGATACGCAGTATTTT. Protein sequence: CASSALDTQYF. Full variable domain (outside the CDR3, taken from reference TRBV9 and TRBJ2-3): DSGVTQTPKHLITATGQRVTLRCSPRSGDLSVYWYQQSLDQGLQFLIQYYNGEERAKGNILERFSAQQFPDLHSELNLSSLELGDSALYFCASSALDTQYFGPGTRLTVL.

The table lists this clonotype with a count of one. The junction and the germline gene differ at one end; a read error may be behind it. Written as DNA, the CDR3 is TGCAGTGCTAGAGATGGTGGGGATTTTTACAGTGAGCAGCTCTTC. This gives the protein CSARDGGDFYSEQLF. V usage is TRBV20-1 and J usage is TRBJ2-1; D is ambiguous. From germline, CDR1 is DFQATT and CDR2 SNEGSKA (reference sequence). The CDR3 spans 15 residues.

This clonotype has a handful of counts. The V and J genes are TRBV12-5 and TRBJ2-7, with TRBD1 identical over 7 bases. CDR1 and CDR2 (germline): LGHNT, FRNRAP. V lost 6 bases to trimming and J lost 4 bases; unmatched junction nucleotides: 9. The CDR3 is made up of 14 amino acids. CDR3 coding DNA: TGTGCTAGTGGCCCGAGGGGGCTTTTGTACGAGCAGTACTTC. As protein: CASGPRGLLYEQYF.